One sample yielded the 10 T cell receptor beta chains listed below, sequenced in a study of cytomegalovirus exposure and HLA in healthy donors. The study ran its PCR with 60 Vbeta and 13 Jbeta primers. Clones were read by immunoSEQ multiplex PCR, and TCRdb kept only the in-frame ones, dropping some. This table holds 95,000 to 110,000 clones, over 9% found once. The sample taken for sequencing was PBMCs. The source of these receptors is a man aged 35-49 years in good health and CMV-seropositive.

The chain uses TRBV2 and TRBJ2-5, with 10 bases fitting TRBD2. Germline values: CDR1 SNHLY, CDR2 FYNNEI. The CDR3 sequence is 14 residues long. With V trimmed by 5 bases and J by 5 bases, 5 bases remained unmatched. The CDR3 DNA is TGTGCCAGCAGTCTAGCGGGAGTTGTGGAGACCCAGTACTTC. Protein sequence: CASSLAGVVETQYF.

The chain links TRBV6-5 to TRBJ2-1, with D perhaps TRBD2 (5 bases). Germline CDR1 reads MNHEY; CDR2 reads SVGAGI. The CDR3 is 16 residues long. The V gene lost 4 bases and the J gene lost 5 bases, with 18 bases spanning the gap. The CDR3 sequence is CASSSGGSRRNNEQFF. Written as DNA, the CDR3 is TGTGCCAGCAGTTCGGGCGGCTCACGGAGGAACAATGAGCAGTTCTTC.

The chain has TRBV7-2 and TRBJ2-1; 7 bases are shared with TRBD2. CDR1 and CDR2 from the germline V gene are SGHTA and FQGNSA. The V and J ends lost 1 base and 4 bases, in that order; junction bases with no gene match: 10. The CDR3 is 17 residues long. CDR3 DNA: TGTGCCAGCAGCTTAGTACCTGGTCAGCGGGGATACAATGAGCAGTTCTTC. Protein sequence: CASSLVPGQRGYNEQFF.

This rearrangement joins TRBV5-1 to TRBJ2-7; maybe TRBD1 (5 bases). The germline V gene has CDR1 SGHRS and CDR2 YFSETQ. This CDR3 is 17 amino acids long. V was clipped by 0 bases and J by 3 bases, with 19 bases between them. This CDR3 reads CASSLERAVLGHYEQYF. The CDR3 nucleotides are TGCGCCAGCAGCTTGGAGCGAGCAGTCCTTGGACACTACGAGCAGTACTTC. The complete variable domain, with remaining parts taken from reference TRBV5-1 and TRBJ2-7, reads KAGVTQTPRYLIKTRGQQVTLSCSPISGHRSVSWYQQTPGQGLQFLFEYFSETQRNKGNFPGRFSGRQFSNSRSEMNVSTLELGDSALYLCASSLERAVLGHYEQYFGPGTRLTVT.

The rearrangement uses TRBV2 and TRBJ2-3; TRBD2 matches 13 bases. CDR3 length equals 16 residues. The junction had 4 bases not matched to a gene; V was cut back by 6 bases and J by 1 base. In germline, CDR1 is SNHLY, CDR2 FYNNEI. The CDR3 reads CASRQLAGGGTDTQYF. As DNA, the CDR3 is TGTGCCAGCAGGCAACTAGCGGGAGGGGGCACAGATACGCAGTATTTT. The full variable domain, completed using reference TRBV2 and TRBJ2-3, is EPEVTQTPSHQVTQMGQEVILRCVPISNHLYFYWYRQILGQKVEFLVSFYNNEISEKSEIFDDQFSVERPDGSNFTLKIRSTKLEDSAMYFCASRQLAGGGTDTQYFGPGTRLTVL.

The sample holds a few counts of this clone. The chain has TRBV6-5 and TRBJ2-5; possible D gene TRBD2, 5 bases. From germline, CDR1 is MNHEY and CDR2 SVGAGI. The CDR3 has 15 amino acids. Trimming stripped 0 bases from V and 2 bases from J, with 10 bases between. CDR3: CASSYSLAYQETQYF. In nucleotides, the CDR3 is TGTGCCAGCAGTTACTCCCTAGCTTATCAAGAGACCCAGTACTTC.

This chain joins TRBV5-8 and TRBJ2-7; no firm D call. Germline-derived CDR1 and CDR2 are SGHTS and YDEGEE. The V gene lost 0 bases and the J gene lost 2 bases, with 6 bases spanning the gap. The length of the CDR3 is 13 residues. The CDR3 loop reads CASSLGPAYEQYF. CDR3 sequence (DNA): TGTGCCAGCAGCTTGGGTCCTGCCTACGAGCAGTACTTC.

The gene calls are TRBV28 and TRBJ1-2, with a tentative D call TRBD1 (6 bases). V lost 5 bases to trimming and J lost 2 bases, with 6 bases between them. Germline V gene data show CDR1 as MDHEN and CDR2 as SYDVKM. This CDR3 is built from 12 residues. The CDR3 nucleotides read TGTGCCAGCAGTACAGGGAACTATGGCTACACCTTC. Translation gives CASSTGNYGYTF.

J is TRBJ2-7 and V is TRBV5-5; TRBD1 aligns across 7 bases. Germline V gene lookup returns CDR1 SGHKS and CDR2 YYEKEE (reference sequence). CDR3 length equals 16 residues. The junction had 14 bases not matched to a gene; V was cut back by 6 bases and J by 2 bases. CDR3 residues: CASNRQGATTPYEQYF. CDR3 nucleotide sequence: TGTGCCAGCAACAGACAGGGCGCAACTACCCCCTACGAGCAGTACTTC.

J is TRBJ1-2 and V is TRBV30; 7 bases fit TRBD1. Germline assignment: CDR1 GTSNPN and CDR2 SVGIG (reference sequence). The length of the CDR3 is 15 residues. V shed 7 bases and J 1 base; nucleotides not matched to a gene: 12. CDR3 loop: CASPGQPKLNYGYTF. The CDR3 coding sequence is TGTGCCTCACCGGGACAGCCTAAACTTAACTATGGCTACACCTTC.